The 30 T cell receptor beta chains given below trace back to one sample, sequenced in a study of T-cell reconstitution after alpha-beta-depleted transplantation in children. For TCRbeta, the library was prepared with unique molecular identifiers. TCRdb ran MiXCR on the PCR reads and lists one entry per CDR3 protein. The repertoire holds 700,000 to 850,000 distinct CDR3 sequences, with under 20% as singletons. The material sequenced was PBMCs, mostly from graft donor cells, taken 360 days after TCRalphabeta/CD19-depleted stem cell transplant. These receptors were obtained from a male patient between 5 and 17 years old who had a stem cell transplant for acute lymphoblastic leukemia, so the T cells may come from the graft donor.

The gene calls are TRBV12-3 or TRBV12-4 and TRBJ1-1; D remains ambiguous. V was pared by 5 bases and J by 0 bases, with 10 bases between. This CDR3 has 14 amino acids. In nucleotides, the CDR3 is TGTGCCAGCAGTAGCCAGGCCATGAACACTGAAGCTTTCTTT. Its protein product is CASSSQAMNTEAFF.

The V call is TRBV30, the J call TRBJ2-1, with 11 bases lining up with TRBD2. The germline V gene has CDR1 GTSNPN and CDR2 SVGIG (reference sequence). Germline trimming cut 2 bases from V and 5 bases from J; bases unmatched to any gene: 5. CDR3 length equals 15 residues. This CDR3 is CAWSTLLAGDNEQFF. In DNA form, the CDR3 reads TGTGCCTGGAGTACACTACTAGCGGGGGACAATGAGCAGTTCTTC.

This clonotype was seen more than once but under ten times. This rearrangement joins TRBV10-2 to TRBJ2-1; the match to TRBD2 covers 9 bases. The CDR3 consists of 14 residues. Germline V CDR1 and CDR2: WSHSY, SAAADI. Unmatched junction bases numbered 11, after V lost 10 bases and J lost 7 bases. Here the CDR3 DNA reads TGCGCCACTTCCAGCGCTAGCGGGATAAATGAGCAGTTCTTC. It is translated as CATSSASGINEQFF.

The V and J genes are TRBV11-2 and TRBJ2-7; D is undetermined. The CDR3 spans 17 residues. From germline, CDR1 is SGHAT and CDR2 FQNNGV. V lost 4 bases, J lost 2 bases, and 21 bases lay in between. CDR3 bases: TGTGCCAGCAGCTCACACCCACTTAGGGTACTGACCTACGAGCAGTACTTC. Its protein is CASSSHPLRVLTYEQYF. Combining the CDR3 with reference TRBV11-2 and TRBJ2-7 gives the whole variable domain EAGVAQSPRYKIIEKRQSVAFWCNPISGHATLYWYQQILGQGPKLLIQFQNNGVVDDSQLPKDRFSAERLKGVDSTLKIQPAKLEDSAVYLCASSSHPLRVLTYEQYFGPGTRLTVT.

This clonotype was recorded many times. The gene calls are TRBV20-1 and TRBJ2-7, with D maybe TRBD1 (6 bases). Germline values: CDR1 DFQATT, CDR2 SNEGSKA (reference sequence). The CDR3 totals 15 residues. The V and J ends lost 0 bases and 0 bases respectively, with 12 bases between them. DNA of the CDR3: TGCAGTGCTAGAGAGCCCCAGGGGCCCTCCTACGAGCAGTACTTC. Protein product: CSAREPQGPSYEQYF.

This clonotype has at least ten counts. This chain joins TRBV24-1 and TRBJ2-2; weak D call: TRBD2 (6 bases). This CDR3 is built from 16 residues. V dropped 4 bases and J dropped 0 bases, with 11 bases sitting between them. Germline CDR1 reads KGHDR; CDR2 reads SFDVKD. As DNA, the CDR3 is TGTGCCACCAGTGACCCAGGAGGGCCGAACACCGGGGAGCTGTTTTTT. Its protein product is CATSDPGGPNTGELFF.

This clonotype was recorded a few times. This chain connects TRBV3-1 to TRBJ1-1; D remains unclear. V was cut by 1 base and J by 6 bases, with 12 bases left in between. The length of the CDR3 is 14 residues. CDR1 and CDR2 (germline): LGHDT, YNNKEL (reference sequence). CDR3 loop: CASSQAAGIAEAFF. CDR3 in DNA: TGTGCCAGCAGCCAAGCGGCGGGGATCGCTGAAGCTTTCTTT.

The rearrangement uses TRBV29-1 and TRBJ1-2; D is unresolved. This CDR3 is 10 amino acids long. Looked up from germline, CDR1 is SQVTM and CDR2 is ANQGSEA. Trimming left V 6 bases short and J 2 bases short, with 4 bases between. The CDR3 protein is CSVPNYGYTF. DNA for the CDR3: TGCAGCGTCCCCAACTATGGCTACACCTTC. Variable domain in full (rest from reference TRBV29-1 and TRBJ1-2): SAVISQKPSRDICQRGTSLTIQCQVDSQVTMMFWYRQQPGQSLTLIATANQGSEATYESGFVIDKFPISRPNLTFSTLTVSNMSPEDSSIYLCSVPNYGYTFGSGTRLTVV.

This clonotype turned up a few times. The rearrangement joins TRBV12-3 or TRBV12-4 to TRBJ2-2, with D hard to call. The CDR3 loop spans 14 amino acids. V was shortened by 6 bases and J by 3 bases, with 11 bases between the two germline ends. The CDR3 here is CASSPFPYTGELFF. CDR3 in DNA: TGTGCCAGCAGCCCCTTTCCTTACACCGGGGAGCTGTTTTTT.

This clonotype was seen only once. V gene TRBV5-1 combines with J gene TRBJ2-1; 15 bases line up with TRBD2. Germline lookup yields CDR1 SGHRS and CDR2 YFSETQ. The CDR3 has 17 amino acids. V shed 4 bases and J 4 bases; nucleotides not matched to a gene: 6. This chain's CDR3 is CASSTGLAGGIYNEQFF. CDR3 coding DNA: TGCGCCAGCAGCACGGGACTAGCGGGAGGTATATACAATGAGCAGTTCTTC.

As DNA, the CDR3 is TGTGCCAGTACCGCCGACCAAACGGATTCACCCCTCCACTTT. It is translated as CASTADQTDSPLHF. The rearrangement joins TRBV19 to TRBJ1-6; no reliable D call. Germline V lookup: CDR1 LNHDA, CDR2 SQIVND (reference sequence). The CDR3 consists of 14 residues. Trimming shortened V by 7 bases and J by 8 bases, and 15 bases separated the two germline ends. Complete variable domain (other parts from reference TRBV19 and TRBJ1-6): DGGITQSPKYLFRKEGQNVTLSCEQNLNHDAMYWYRQDPGQGLRLIYYSQIVNDFQKGDIAEGYSVSREKKESFPLTVTSAQKNPTAFYLCASTADQTDSPLHFGNGTRLTVT.

V gene TRBV4-1 combines with J gene TRBJ2-7; 8 nucleotides align to TRBD2. The trim removed 1 base at V and 3 bases at J, leaving 5 bases unmatched. The CDR3 consists of 15 residues. In germline, CDR1 is MGHRA, CDR2 YSYEKL. The CDR3: CASSQGSGSIYEQYF. CDR3 in DNA: TGCGCCAGCAGCCAAGGAAGCGGGAGTATCTACGAGCAGTACTTC.

The chain joins TRBV14 to TRBJ2-3; D perhaps matches TRBD1 (6 bases). Trimming pared 2 bases from V and 2 bases from J, leaving 17 bases between. The CDR3 extends over 17 amino acids. In germline, CDR1 is SGHDN, CDR2 FVKESK. CDR3 DNA sequence: TGTGCCAGCAGCCAATTTCTTTTGAGGGACAACACAGATACGCAGTATTTT. Translation gives CASSQFLLRDNTDTQYF.

This clonotype was picked up a small number of times. The rearrangement joins TRBV28 to TRBJ2-3, with D possibly being TRBD1 or TRBD2 (6 bases each). Germline V gene data show CDR1 as MDHEN and CDR2 as SYDVKM. Trimming stripped 4 bases from V and 11 bases from J, with 22 bases between. There are 15 residues in the CDR3. DNA for the CDR3: TGTGCCAGCAGTTCCCTGGTAGGGGGGCCCCCTTTGCAGTATTTT. Translating it yields CASSSLVGGPPLQYF.

This clonotype has just a few counts. The chain employs TRBV6-2 or TRBV6-3 and TRBJ2-5, with TRBD1 matching over 8 bases. The CDR3 is made up of 16 amino acids. V trimming: 4 bases; J trimming: 5 bases; junction bases outside the gene matches: 12. The V gene's germline CDR1 is MNHEY and CDR2 SVGEGT. CDR3 amino acids: CASSSGQGAIKETQYF. CDR3 bases: TGTGCCAGCAGTTCCGGCCAGGGGGCGATAAAGGAGACCCAGTACTTC.

The chain carries TRBV6-5 and TRBJ2-1; weak D call: TRBD1 (6 bases). Germline V gene lookup returns CDR1 MNHEY and CDR2 SVGAGI. V was clipped by 0 bases and J by 4 bases, with 13 bases between them. The CDR3 is 16 amino acids. The CDR3 bases are TGTGCCAGCAGTTACTCCTTGGGGGCCTCGTACAATGAGCAGTTCTTC. This encodes CASSYSLGASYNEQFF.

There are a few counts of this clonotype. The J gene is TRBJ1-3, the V gene TRBV25-1; D gene ambiguous. Per germline, CDR1 MGHDK and CDR2 SYGVNS. The CDR3 has 15 amino acids. V was clipped by 2 bases and J by 8 bases, with 16 bases between them. CDR3 region: CASSESQASWDTIYF. For the CDR3, the DNA is TGTGCCAGCAGTGAAAGTCAGGCATCCTGGGACACCATATATTTT.

The DNA of the CDR3 is TGTGCCAGCAGTTTGCAGGGTAATGATCAGCCCCAGCATTTT. Translating it yields CASSLQGNDQPQHF. The chain links TRBV27 to TRBJ1-5; D is possibly TRBD1 (5 bases). Germline V lookup: CDR1 MNHEY, CDR2 SMNVEV (reference sequence). The CDR3 runs to 14 residues. Trimming removed 3 bases at V and 5 bases at J, with 11 bases between.

This clonotype was observed a handful of times. J is TRBJ2-3 and V is TRBV20-1; 9 nucleotides match TRBD1. Germline-derived CDR1 and CDR2 are DFQATT and SNEGSKA (reference sequence). V lost 4 bases, J lost 5 bases, and 7 bases stayed unmatched. This CDR3 has 14 residues. CDR3 in DNA: TGCAGTGCTAAACCGGGACAGGGACGAGATACGCAGTATTTT. Amino acid sequence: CSAKPGQGRDTQYF.

The J gene is TRBJ1-4, the V gene TRBV9, with 7 bases lining up with TRBD1. This CDR3 is built from 15 residues. The germline CDR1 and CDR2 sequences are SGDLS and YYNGEE. J lost 2 bases, V lost 4 bases, and 5 bases had no gene match. The CDR3 sequence is CASSLLGQTNEKLFF. The CDR3 nucleotides read TGTGCCAGCAGCCTTCTGGGACAGACTAATGAAAAACTGTTTTTT.

DNA of the CDR3: TGTGCCAGCAGCAGGACTAGCGGGAGGGCCCCTCGAATATACGAGCAGTACTTC. It yields the protein CASSRTSGRAPRIYEQYF. V is TRBV6-1 and J is TRBJ2-7; 15 bases are a match to TRBD2. Unmatched junction bases numbered 13, after V lost 6 bases and J lost 4 bases. Germline V gives CDR1 MNHNS, CDR2 SASEGT. This CDR3 spans 18 amino acids.

This chain links TRBV11-2 with TRBJ2-5; a possible D gene is TRBD1 (5 bases). The CDR3 contains 16 residues. Germline CDR1 and CDR2: SGHAT and FQNNGV. The V and J ends lost 2 bases and 5 bases respectively, with 18 bases between them. Written as DNA, the CDR3 is TGTGCCAGCAGCTTATCGCCACAGGTGCTAGGGGAGACCCAGTACTTC. It specifies CASSLSPQVLGETQYF.

This clonotype was counted a few times. The chain employs TRBV10-3 and TRBJ2-7; 14 bases align to TRBD2. There are 15 residues in the CDR3. The junction had 5 bases not matched to a gene; V was cut back by 6 bases and J by 4 bases. Germline CDR1 reads ENHRY; CDR2 reads SYGVKD. This CDR3 is CAISPGTSGGYEQYF. The CDR3 bases are TGTGCCATCAGCCCCGGGACTAGCGGGGGATACGAGCAGTACTTC.

This clonotype was recorded many times. The V and J genes are TRBV20-1 and TRBJ2-1; the D is unclear. CDR3 size: 12 residues. The V gene lost 5 bases and the J gene lost 10 bases, with 15 bases spanning the gap. The germline CDR1 and CDR2 sequences are DFQATT and SNEGSKA (reference sequence). The CDR3 sequence: CSARKTRSEQFF. The DNA for the CDR3 is TGCAGTGCTCGAAAAACCCGGAGCGAGCAGTTCTTC.

This clonotype was observed at least ten times. This sequence joins TRBV20-1 and TRBJ2-1, with D possibly matching TRBD2 (6 bases). The CDR3 has 13 residues. V lost 1 base and J 7 bases, leaving 11 bases between the germline ends. Germline V gene data show CDR1 as DFQATT and CDR2 as SNEGSKA (reference sequence). CDR3 DNA: TGCAGTGCTAGAGGCCTAGCGTGGAATGAGCAGTTCTTC. Its translation: CSARGLAWNEQFF.

The rearrangement uses TRBV12-3 or TRBV12-4 and TRBJ2-4; D might be TRBD1 (6 bases). Deletions cut 11 bases from V and 3 bases from J, with 11 bases between. The CDR3 loop spans 12 amino acids. The CDR3 spells CASAGVKNIQYF. In DNA form, the CDR3 reads TGTGCCTCGGCAGGGGTCAAAAACATTCAGTACTTC.

For the CDR3, the DNA is TGCAGTGCTAGAGATCGCCTCCGGGACAGGCAAGAGACCCAGTACTTC. This gives the protein CSARDRLRDRQETQYF. J is TRBJ2-5 and V is TRBV20-1; 8 nucleotides align to TRBD1. The V gene end was trimmed by 0 bases and the J gene end by 2 bases; junction bases not matched to a gene: 8. The CDR3 is made up of 16 amino acids. CDR1 is DFQATT and CDR2 is SNEGSKA in the germline V gene (reference sequence).

In its sample, this clonotype was seen a few times. CDR3 bases: TGTGCCAGCAGCTTAGGTTCACTAGCGGGAGGGCCAGATACGCAGTATTTT. This translates into CASSLGSLAGGPDTQYF. The gene calls are TRBV11-2 and TRBJ2-3; 13 bases fit TRBD2. From germline, CDR1 is SGHAT and CDR2 FQNNGV. This CDR3 has 17 amino acids. J was trimmed by 4 bases and V by 1 base; bases with no gene match: 5.

This chain connects TRBV12-3 or TRBV12-4 to TRBJ1-3; the D is unclear. The CDR3 consists of 12 residues. Trimming shortened V by 3 bases and J by 12 bases, and 12 bases separated the two germline ends. As DNA, the CDR3 is TGTGCCAGCAGTTTTTCAGGCAGCAGCATATATTTT. It is translated as CASSFSGSSIYF.

The chain uses TRBV20-1 and TRBJ2-7; TRBD2 matches at 12 bases. Unmatched junction bases numbered 3, after V lost 1 base and J lost 2 bases. From germline, CDR1 is DFQATT and CDR2 SNEGSKA (reference sequence). This CDR3 has 15 residues. The CDR3 protein is CSARGSSGRAYEQYF. The CDR3 DNA is TGCAGTGCTAGAGGGTCTAGCGGGAGGGCCTACGAGCAGTACTTC.